This TCR beta chain was obtained from a study of shared clonotypes between healthy human individuals. Authors' methods: Quality scores were absent from the junction-only immunoSEQ sequences, so filtering differed. Measured with immunoSEQ multiplex PCR; TCRdb has only the in-frame clones, and not every one. Clone size and the V and J calls come from that table; the DNA yielded D and trimming. The table has millions of clones, about 95% seen once. As defined, naive CD8 cells were CD45RO-negative and positively selected for CCR7, with terminally differentiated effector memory CD45RA+ cells excluded. Findings and limits, study-wide: The study generally estimated greater richness for naive than memory subsets. Apart from blood, nothing was sampled; tissue repertoires likely differ.

The CDR3 sequence is 14 residues long. The germline V gene has CDR1 SEHNR and CDR2 FQNEAQ (reference sequence). Trimming stripped 3 bases from V and 3 bases from J, with 11 bases between. This clone was picked up one time. What it binds is unknown. Sequencing used naive CD8+ T cells sorted from blood. V and J are TRBV7-9 and TRBJ1-2; no clear D gene. The TCR was taken from a man younger than 35 in good health. The CDR3 DNA sequence: TGTGCCAGCAGCTTCTCCGGGTCCTACTATGGCTACACCTTC. Its protein is CASSFSGSYYGYTF.